These 6 T cell receptor beta chains originate from one sample sequenced in a study of cytomegalovirus exposure and HLA in healthy donors. The PCR used 60 Vbeta and 13 Jbeta primers. Libraries were prepared by immunoSEQ multiplex PCR; TCRdb keeps only in-frame clonotypes and omits some of them. The sample lists approximately 190,000 clones; roughly 87% were seen once. Sequenced sample: PBMCs. All receptors derive from a boy younger than 10 in good health and CMV-seronegative.

The DNA for the CDR3 is TGTGCCAGCAGTTACCCCCAACAGGTTGACTATGGCTACACCTTC. It translates to CASSYPQQVDYGYTF. This rearrangement joins TRBV6-5 to TRBJ1-2; a possible D gene is TRBD1 (5 bases). V shed 2 bases and J shed 3 bases, with 13 bases lying between them. This CDR3 has 15 amino acids. CDR1 MNHEY and CDR2 SVGAGI come from the germline V gene.

The chain combines TRBV10-3 with TRBJ1-4; D remains unclear. Germline V CDR1 and CDR2: ENHRY, SYGVKD. V was cut by 2 bases and J by 2 bases, with 9 bases left in between. This CDR3 is built from 15 residues. The CDR3 sequence is CAISEETGTNEKLFF. DNA of the CDR3: TGTGCCATCAGTGAGGAGACGGGGACTAATGAAAAACTGTTTTTT.

The chain joins TRBV13 to TRBJ1-1; unclear D gene. Germline loops: CDR1 PRHDT, CDR2 FYEKMQ (reference sequence). The CDR3 length is 13 residues. V lost 2 bases and J lost 4, with 8 bases in between. CDR3 region: CASSLSGSTEAFF. CDR3 coding DNA: TGTGCCAGCAGCTTATCGGGGAGCACTGAAGCTTTCTTT. Using reference TRBV13 and TRBJ1-1 for the parts outside the CDR3, the full variable domain is AAGVIQSPRHLIKEKRETATLKCYPIPRHDTVYWYQQGPGQDPQFLISFYEKMQSDKGSIPDRFSAQQFSDYHSELNMSSLELGDSALYFCASSLSGSTEAFFGQGTRLTVV.

The gene calls are TRBV30 and TRBJ1-5; possible D gene TRBD1, 6 bases. Trimming cost V 2 bases and J 0 bases, with 11 bases left between them. Per the germline V gene, CDR1 is GTSNPN and CDR2 is SVGIG (reference sequence). The CDR3 runs to 15 residues. In DNA, the CDR3 is TGTGCCTGGAGTTCCGACAGGAATAGCAATCAGCCCCAGCATTTT. Protein: CAWSSDRNSNQPQHF.

This sequence joins TRBV7-9 and TRBJ2-5, with 10 bases identical to TRBD1. This CDR3 has 16 residues. The J segment lost 4 bases and the V segment lost 3 bases, leaving 8 bases of the junction unmatched. Germline loops: CDR1 SEHNR, CDR2 FQNEAQ (reference sequence). The CDR3 here is CASSLGGQGWRETQYF. The CDR3 DNA is TGTGCCAGCAGCTTGGGGGGACAGGGGTGGCGAGAGACCCAGTACTTC.

The CDR3 nucleotides are TGTGCCAGCAGCCGTGACAAAAGGGGTTACACAGATACGCAGTATTTT. Translated: CASSRDKRGYTDTQYF. This chain links TRBV6-6 with TRBJ2-3, with a weak D call TRBD1 (5 bases). The V and J ends lost 6 bases and 2 bases respectively, with 18 bases between them. Germline CDR1 reads MNHNY; CDR2 reads SVGAGI (reference sequence). The CDR3 is 16 residues long.